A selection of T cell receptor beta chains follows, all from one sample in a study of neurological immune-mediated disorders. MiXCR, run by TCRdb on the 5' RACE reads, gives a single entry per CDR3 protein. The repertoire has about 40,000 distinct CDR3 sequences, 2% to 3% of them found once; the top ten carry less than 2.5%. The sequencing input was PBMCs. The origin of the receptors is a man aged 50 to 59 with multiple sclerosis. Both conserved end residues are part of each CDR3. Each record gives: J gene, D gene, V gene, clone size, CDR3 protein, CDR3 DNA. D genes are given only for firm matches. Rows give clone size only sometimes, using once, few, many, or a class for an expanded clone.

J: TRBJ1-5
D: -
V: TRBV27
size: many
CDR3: CASSFGGGSNQPQHF
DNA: TGTGCCAGCAGTTTTGGGGGGGGGAGCAATCAGCCCCAGCATTTT

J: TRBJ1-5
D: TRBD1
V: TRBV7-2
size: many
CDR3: CASSSWTGGNQPQHF
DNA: TGTGCCAGCAGCTCCTGGACAGGGGGCAATCAGCCCCAGCATTTT

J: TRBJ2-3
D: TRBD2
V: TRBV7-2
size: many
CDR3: CASSLGAGAGGPDTQYF
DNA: TGTGCCAGCAGCTTAGGAGCGGGGGCGGGGGGCCCAGATACGCAGTATTTT

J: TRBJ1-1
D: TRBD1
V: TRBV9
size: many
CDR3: CASSVGQGAVTEAFF
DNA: TGTGCCAGCAGCGTAGGGCAGGGGGCTGTCACTGAAGCTTTCTTT

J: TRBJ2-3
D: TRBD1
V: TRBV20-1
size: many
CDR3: CSASGTGLDTQYF
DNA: TGCAGTGCTAGCGGGACAGGTCTAGATACGCAGTATTTT

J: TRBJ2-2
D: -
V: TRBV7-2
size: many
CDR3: CASSLVKNTGELFF
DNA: TGTGCCAGCAGCTTAGTTAAGAACACCGGGGAGCTGTTTTTT

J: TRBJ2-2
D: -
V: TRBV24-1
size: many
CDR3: CAVRDINTGELFF
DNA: TGTGCCGTCCGGGACATTAACACCGGGGAGCTGTTTTTT

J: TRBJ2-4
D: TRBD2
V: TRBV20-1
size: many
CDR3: CSARDRAGGNIQYF
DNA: TGCAGTGCTAGAGATCGGGCGGGGGGAAACATTCAGTACTTC

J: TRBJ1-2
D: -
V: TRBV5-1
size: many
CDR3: CASRSAETYYGYTF
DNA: TGCGCCAGCCGATCCGCAGAAACCTACTATGGCTACACCTTC

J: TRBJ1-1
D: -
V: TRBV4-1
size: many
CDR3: CASTGTGPEAFF
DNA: TGCGCCAGCACCGGAACAGGGCCTGAAGCTTTCTTT

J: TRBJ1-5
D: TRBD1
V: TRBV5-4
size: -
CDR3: CASSPGTGNQPQNF
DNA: TGTGCCAGCAGTCCCGGGACAGGGAATCAGCCCCAGAATTTT

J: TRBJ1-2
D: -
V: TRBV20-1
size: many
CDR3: CSATPNNYGYTF
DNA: TGCAGTGCTACACCAAATAACTATGGCTACACCTTC

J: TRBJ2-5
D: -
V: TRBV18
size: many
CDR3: CASSPPLARETQYF
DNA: TGTGCCAGCTCACCACCCCTAGCGAGAGAGACCCAGTACTTC

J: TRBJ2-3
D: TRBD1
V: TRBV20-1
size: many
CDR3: CSARQDRGALDTQYF
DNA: TGCAGTGCTAGACAGGACAGGGGCGCGTTAGATACGCAGTATTTT

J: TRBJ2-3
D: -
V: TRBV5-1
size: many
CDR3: CASSLGRVTDTQYF
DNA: TGCGCCAGCAGCTTGGGGCGGGTAACAGATACGCAGTATTTT

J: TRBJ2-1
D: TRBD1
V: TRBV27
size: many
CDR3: CASKGQGGLRGNEQFF
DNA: TGTGCCAGCAAGGGACAGGGAGGCTTGAGGGGCAATGAGCAGTTCTTC

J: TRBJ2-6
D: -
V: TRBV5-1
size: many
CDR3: CASSFPDDSGANVLTF
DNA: TGCGCCAGCAGCTTCCCGGACGACTCTGGGGCCAACGTCCTGACTTTC

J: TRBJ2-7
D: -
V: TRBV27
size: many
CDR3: CASSFGAGELYEQYF
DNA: TGTGCCAGCAGTTTTGGGGCAGGCGAGCTCTACGAGCAGTACTTC

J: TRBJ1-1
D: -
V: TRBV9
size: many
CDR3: CASSSGTESEAFF
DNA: TGTGCCAGCAGCAGCGGGACCGAGAGTGAAGCTTTCTTT

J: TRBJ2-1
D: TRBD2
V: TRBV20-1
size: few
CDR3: CSASLGGGHNEQFF
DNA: TGCAGTGCTAGTCTTGGCGGGGGGCACAATGAGCAGTTCTTC

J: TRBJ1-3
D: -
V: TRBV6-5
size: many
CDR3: CASTATGGTIYF
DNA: TGTGCCAGCACTGCCACCGGGGGCACCATATATTTT

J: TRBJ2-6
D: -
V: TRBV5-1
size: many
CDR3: CASSLDSSGANVLTF
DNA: TGCGCCAGCAGCTTAGACAGCTCTGGGGCCAACGTCCTGACTTTC

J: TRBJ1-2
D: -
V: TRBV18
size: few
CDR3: CASSPTRGYGYTF
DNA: TGTGCCAGCTCACCAACGAGGGGCTATGGCTACACCTTC

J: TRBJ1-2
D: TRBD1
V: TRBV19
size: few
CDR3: CASSSWDRIGHGYTF
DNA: TGTGCCAGTAGCTCCTGGGACAGAATAGGGCATGGCTACACCTTC

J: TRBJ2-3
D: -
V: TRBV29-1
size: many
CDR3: CSVDLGTPTDTQYF
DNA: TGCAGCGTTGATTTGGGGACGCCAACAGATACGCAGTATTTT

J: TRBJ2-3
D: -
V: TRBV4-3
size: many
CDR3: CASSQEQGSAQYF
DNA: TGCGCCAGCAGCCAAGAACAAGGAAGCGCGCAGTATTTT

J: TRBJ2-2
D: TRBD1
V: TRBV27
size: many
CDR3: CASSFGTGLVGELFF
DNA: TGTGCCAGCAGTTTCGGGACAGGGTTGGTCGGGGAGCTGTTTTTT

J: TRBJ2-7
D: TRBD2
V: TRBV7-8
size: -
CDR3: CASSLMRGGRTTYEQYF
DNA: TGTGCCAGCAGCTTAATGCGGGGGGGCCGTACGACCTACGAGCAGTACTTC

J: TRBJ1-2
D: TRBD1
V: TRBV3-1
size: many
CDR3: CASSQAQGVYGYTF
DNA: TGTGCCAGCAGCCAAGCCCAGGGGGTCTATGGCTACACCTTC

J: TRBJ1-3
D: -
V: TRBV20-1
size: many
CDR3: CSAALQADSGNTIYF
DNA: TGCAGTGCTGCACTTCAGGCAGACTCTGGAAACACCATATATTTT

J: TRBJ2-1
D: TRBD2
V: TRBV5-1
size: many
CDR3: CASSRLAENNEQFF
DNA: TGCGCCAGCAGCCGACTAGCGGAAAACAATGAGCAGTTCTTC

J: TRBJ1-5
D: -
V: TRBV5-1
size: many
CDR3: CASSLQGDDQPQHF
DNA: TGCGCCAGCAGCTTGCAGGGTGATGATCAGCCCCAGCATTTT

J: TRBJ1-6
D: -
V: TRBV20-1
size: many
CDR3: CSAKGWNSPLHF
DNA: TGCAGTGCTAAGGGGTGGAATTCACCCCTCCACTTT

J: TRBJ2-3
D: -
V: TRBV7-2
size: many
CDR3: CASSLQTEDTQYF
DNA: TGTGCCAGCAGCTTGCAGACAGAAGATACGCAGTATTTT

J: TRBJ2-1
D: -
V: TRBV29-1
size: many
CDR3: CSVEGSGGGVSYNEQFF
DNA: TGCAGCGTTGAAGGGTCGGGGGGCGGAGTGTCCTACAATGAGCAGTTCTTC

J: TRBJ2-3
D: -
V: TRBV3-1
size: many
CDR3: CASSQDLWTTDTQYF
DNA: TGTGCCAGCAGCCAAGATCTCTGGACCACAGATACGCAGTATTTT

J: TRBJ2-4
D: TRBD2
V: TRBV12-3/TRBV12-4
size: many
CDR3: CASSLTGGAKNIQYF
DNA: TGTGCCAGCAGTTTAACGGGGGGGGCCAAAAACATTCAGTACTTC

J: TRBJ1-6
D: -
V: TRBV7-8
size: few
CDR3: CASTPGDRSSPLNF
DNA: TGTGCCAGCACCCCAGGGGATAGGAGCTCACCCCTCAACTTT

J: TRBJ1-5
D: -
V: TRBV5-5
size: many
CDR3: CASSSGTGNQPQHF
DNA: TGTGCCAGCAGCTCGGGTACGGGCAATCAGCCCCAGCATTTT

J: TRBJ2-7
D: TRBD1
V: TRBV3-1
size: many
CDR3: CASSQGAGTGQQYF
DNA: TGTGCCAGCAGCCAAGGCGCCGGGACAGGGCAGCAGTACTTC

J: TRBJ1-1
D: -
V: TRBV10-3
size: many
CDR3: CAIRGKMNTEAFF
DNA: TGTGCCATCCGTGGCAAGATGAACACTGAAGCTTTCTTT

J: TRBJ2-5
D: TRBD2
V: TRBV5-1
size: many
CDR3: CASSPSSGGETQYF
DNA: TGCGCCAGCAGCCCCTCTAGCGGGGGGGAGACCCAGTACTTC

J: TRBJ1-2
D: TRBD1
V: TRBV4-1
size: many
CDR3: CASSQASAGQGYGYTF
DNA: TGCGCCAGCAGCCAAGCTAGCGCAGGACAGGGGTATGGCTACACCTTC

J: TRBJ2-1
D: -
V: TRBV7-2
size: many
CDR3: CASSLVGGNEQFF
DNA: TGTGCCAGCAGCTTAGTCGGAGGGAATGAGCAGTTCTTC

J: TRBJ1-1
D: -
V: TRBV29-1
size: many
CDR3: CSVSRGRITEAFF
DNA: TGCAGCGTTAGTCGGGGAAGAATCACTGAAGCTTTCTTT

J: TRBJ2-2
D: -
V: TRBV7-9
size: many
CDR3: CASSLVLRDAGELFF
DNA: TGTGCCAGCAGCTTAGTCTTACGGGATGCCGGGGAGCTGTTTTTT

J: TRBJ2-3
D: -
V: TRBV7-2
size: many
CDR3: CASSLDFTDTQYF
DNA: TGTGCCAGCAGCTTAGATTTCACAGATACGCAGTATTTT

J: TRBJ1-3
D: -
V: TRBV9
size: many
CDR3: CASSVEALSGNTIYF
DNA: TGTGCCAGCAGCGTAGAGGCACTCTCTGGAAACACCATATATTTT

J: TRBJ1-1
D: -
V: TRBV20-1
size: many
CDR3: CSARDHGLNTEAFF
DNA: TGCAGTGCTAGAGATCACGGCTTGAACACTGAAGCTTTCTTT

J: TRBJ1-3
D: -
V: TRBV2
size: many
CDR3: CASRSGGFNGNTIYF
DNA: TGTGCCAGCAGATCCGGTGGATTCAATGGAAACACCATATATTTT

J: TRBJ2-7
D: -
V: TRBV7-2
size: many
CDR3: CASSLADRYYEQYF
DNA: TGTGCCAGCAGCTTAGCGGACAGATACTACGAGCAGTACTTC

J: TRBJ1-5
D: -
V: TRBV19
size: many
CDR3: CASNGQPLDQPQHF
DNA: TGTGCCAGTAACGGACAGCCGCTAGATCAGCCCCAGCATTTT

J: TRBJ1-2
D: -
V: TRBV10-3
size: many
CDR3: CAISDRDYGYTF
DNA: TGTGCCATCAGTGACAGAGACTATGGCTACACCTTC

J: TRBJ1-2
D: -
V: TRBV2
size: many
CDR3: CASSVSAENYGYTF
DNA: TGTGCCAGCAGTGTATCCGCCGAAAACTATGGCTACACCTTC

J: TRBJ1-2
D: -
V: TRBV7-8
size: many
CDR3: CASRQVGLGGYTF
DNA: TGTGCCAGCCGCCAAGTAGGACTTGGGGGCTACACCTTC

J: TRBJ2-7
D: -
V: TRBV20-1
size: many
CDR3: CSASAASKGIHEQYF
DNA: TGCAGTGCTAGTGCAGCCTCCAAGGGAATCCACGAGCAGTACTTC

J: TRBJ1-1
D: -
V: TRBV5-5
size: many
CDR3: CASSLRRDLNTEAFF
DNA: TGTGCCAGCAGCTTGAGGCGGGACTTGAACACTGAAGCTTTCTTT

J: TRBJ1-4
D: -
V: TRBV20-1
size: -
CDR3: CSAREQGQSNEKLFF
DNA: TGCAGTGCTAGAGAACAGGGACAAAGTAATGAAAAACTGTTTTTT

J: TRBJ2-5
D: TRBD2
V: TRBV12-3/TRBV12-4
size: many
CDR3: CASSFVAGGPPQTQYF
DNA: TGTGCCAGCAGTTTTGTGGCGGGGGGGCCGCCGCAGACCCAGTACTTC